A single sample gave rise to the 30 T cell receptor beta chains below, sequenced in a study of shared clonotypes between healthy human individuals. Repertoires were generated with immunoSEQ multiplex PCR, while TCRdb's copy carries only in-frame clones and drops some. The sample includes 2 million to 2.5 million clones, 90% to 97% of them seen just once. The sequenced material came from naive CD4+ T cells sorted from blood. Subset here: CD45RA+ positively selected. The receptors originated from a man younger than 30 in good health.

CDR3 sequence (DNA): TGCAGCGTCCTAGAGGGGCGGGGAAACACCGGGGAGCTGTTTTTT. Amino acids: CSVLEGRGNTGELFF. V is TRBV29-1 and J is TRBJ2-2, with D perhaps TRBD2 (6 bases). V gave up 6 bases and J gave up 2 bases, with 16 bases separating them. Germline V gene sequence: CDR1 SQVTM, CDR2 ANQGSEA. The CDR3 length is 15 residues.

The chain employs TRBV7-6 and TRBJ2-5; tentatively, D is TRBD1 or TRBD2 (5 bases each). The germline gives CDR1 SGHVS, CDR2 FNYEAQ. The CDR3 extends over 16 amino acids. Trimming took 1 base from V and 3 from J, leaving 15 bases between them. CDR3 region: CASSLVWGPTKETQYF. The CDR3 nucleotides read TGTGCCAGCAGCTTAGTGTGGGGACCTACCAAAGAGACCCAGTACTTC.

CDR3 DNA sequence: TGTGCCACCAGCAGAGATATTTACAGCTCCTACGAGCAGTACTTC. Its translation: CATSRDIYSSYEQYF. V usage is TRBV15 and J usage is TRBJ2-7, with unresolved D. Germline lookup yields CDR1 LNHNV and CDR2 YYDKDF (reference sequence). V dropped 0 bases and J dropped 0 bases, with 9 bases sitting between them. CDR3 length: 15 residues.

Remarks on this clone: Different DNA sequences within this sample yield the same CDR3. The chain is built from TRBV30 and TRBJ1-1, with TRBD1 matching 9 bases. The junction had 2 bases not matched to a gene; V was cut back by 5 bases and J by 1 base. Germline V gives CDR1 GTSNPN, CDR2 SVGIG (reference sequence). This CDR3 is 13 amino acids long. As DNA, the CDR3 is TGTGCCTGGTCGGGACAGGGGAACACTGAAGCTTTCTTT. Translating it yields CAWSGQGNTEAFF.

V is TRBV9 and J is TRBJ2-2; 7 bases map to TRBD2. The germline gives CDR1 SGDLS, CDR2 YYNGEE. Trimming at V came to 3 bases and at J to 0 bases, leaving 5 bases not matched to a gene. The CDR3 runs 16 residues. The CDR3 DNA reads TGTGCCAGCAGCGACCGGACTAGGACGAACACCGGGGAGCTGTTTTTT. Its protein is CASSDRTRTNTGELFF.

This chain links TRBV4-3 with TRBJ2-2; TRBD2 might be the D (6 bases). V was cut by 1 base and J by 4 bases, with 16 bases left in between. Germline-derived CDR1 and CDR2 are LGHNA and YSLEER. This CDR3 has 17 residues. The CDR3 region has the DNA TGCGCCAGCAGCCAAGGTGTCCGGGAGCGTGGCACCGGGGAGCTGTTTTTT. This gives the protein CASSQGVRERGTGELFF.

V gene TRBV2 combines with J gene TRBJ1-2, with D unclear. The germline gives CDR1 SNHLY, CDR2 FYNNEI. Trimming pared 1 base from V and 2 bases from J, leaving 5 bases between. The length of the CDR3 is 13 residues. CDR3 region: CASSEDKNYGYTF. CDR3 coding DNA: TGTGCCAGCAGTGAAGACAAGAACTATGGCTACACCTTC.

The CDR3 bases are TGTGCCAGCAGCCGACTAGCGGGAGAAGGTTACAATGAGCAGTTCTTC. Its translation is CASSRLAGEGYNEQFF. The chain carries TRBV5-6 and TRBJ2-1, with 12 bases lining up with TRBD2. V lost 4 bases, J lost 4 bases, and 6 bases stayed unmatched. Germline V lookup: CDR1 SGHDT, CDR2 YYEEEE. This CDR3 region has 16 residues.

The gene calls are TRBV10-1 and TRBJ2-7; D not certain. V was cut by 5 bases and J by 3 bases, with 14 bases left in between. This CDR3 region has 14 residues. Germline assignment: CDR1 WNHNN and CDR2 SYGVQD (reference sequence). The DNA for the CDR3 is TGCGCCAGCAGTTTATGGGGTTCGGGCTACGAGCAGTACTTC. It is translated as CASSLWGSGYEQYF.

The V and J genes are TRBV10-3 and TRBJ1-2, with D perhaps matching TRBD1 (6 bases). V was clipped by 7 bases and J by 4 bases, with 22 bases between them. The CDR3 is made up of 16 amino acids. Looked up from germline, CDR1 is ENHRY and CDR2 is SYGVKD. CDR3 nucleotide sequence: TGTGCCATCACCCTAAACCCAAGGGACACCACCTATGGCTACACCTTC. Protein product: CAITLNPRDTTYGYTF.

The chain is built from TRBV2 and TRBJ1-6; 7 positions agree with TRBD1. Germline V gene data show CDR1 as SNHLY and CDR2 as FYNNEI. The CDR3 contains 14 residues. The trim removed 4 bases at V and 6 bases at J, leaving 3 bases unmatched. The CDR3 loop reads CASSAGTANSPLHF. CDR3 DNA: TGTGCCAGCAGTGCCGGGACAGCTAATTCACCCCTCCACTTT.

Here the CDR3 DNA reads TGTGCCAGCACCCGGGATTGGTCTGGAAACACCATATATTTT. Protein sequence: CASTRDWSGNTIYF. The chain has TRBV9 and TRBJ1-3; D is unresolved. Germline CDR1 is SGDLS and CDR2 is YYNGEE. The ends were cut back, 6 bases at V and 1 base at J, with 11 bases in the middle. The CDR3 runs 14 residues.

V usage is TRBV14 and J usage is TRBJ1-1; D unclear. The V gene's germline CDR1 is SGHDN and CDR2 FVKESK. This CDR3 region has 14 residues. V lost 0 bases and J lost 11, with 16 bases in between. In nucleotides, the CDR3 is TGTGCCAGCAGCCAAGATTCCCCGGCCGCCGGGGCTTTCTTT. This translates into CASSQDSPAAGAFF.

This sequence joins TRBV19 and TRBJ1-5; D may be TRBD1 (6 bases). Between the trimmed V and J ends, which lost 3 bases and 3 bases, there was a span of 12 bases. The germline V gene has CDR1 LNHDA and CDR2 SQIVND (reference sequence). The CDR3 extends over 15 amino acids. The CDR3 spells CASSMGTFPNQPQHF. DNA for the CDR3: TGTGCCAGTAGTATGGGGACATTCCCCAATCAGCCCCAGCATTTT.

The chain's CDR3 is CAISEVPGTGGEKLFF. CDR3 nucleotides: TGTGCCATCAGTGAAGTCCCCGGGACAGGGGGTGAAAAACTGTTTTTT. The chain links TRBV10-3 to TRBJ1-4; 11 bases line up with TRBD1. The trim removed 3 bases at V and 7 bases at J, leaving 7 bases unmatched. The germline V gene encodes CDR1 ENHRY and CDR2 SYGVKD. CDR3 length equals 16 residues.

The rearrangement links TRBV12-5 to TRBJ2-2; tentative D call: TRBD2 (6 bases). The CDR3 length is 15 residues. V lost 1 base to trimming and J lost 6 bases, with 12 bases between them. Looked up from germline, CDR1 is LGHNT and CDR2 is FRNRAP. The CDR3 region has the DNA TGTGCTAGTGGTTTGGGGCAGGGAGGCGCCGGGGAGCTGTTTTTT. It yields the protein CASGLGQGGAGELFF. The variable domain in full, with the rest retrieved from reference TRBV12-5 and TRBJ2-2, is DARVTQTPRHKVTEMGQEVTMRCQPILGHNTVFWYRQTMMQGLELLAYFRNRAPLDDSGMPKDRFSAEMPDATLATLKIQPSEPRDSAVYFCASGLGQGGAGELFFGEGSRLTVL.

V and J are TRBV12-5 and TRBJ2-7; 10 bases are shared with TRBD1. Trimming cost V 7 bases and J 4 bases; bases outside gene matches: 7. The CDR3 has 14 residues. The germline CDR1 and CDR2 sequences are LGHNT and FRNRAP. The CDR3 sequence: CASAGWDRGYEQYF. For the CDR3, the DNA is TGTGCTAGTGCCGGCTGGGACAGGGGATACGAGCAGTACTTC.

The rearrangement joins TRBV10-3 to TRBJ2-2; D remains unclear. The V end lost 3 bases, the J end lost 6 bases, and 8 bases lay between the germline ends. The CDR3 loop spans 13 amino acids. The germline V gene has CDR1 ENHRY and CDR2 SYGVKD. The CDR3 nucleotides are TGTGCCATCAGTGAACGGTTTCCCGGGGAGCTGTTTTTT. This translates into CAISERFPGELFF.

The rearrangement links TRBV6-1 to TRBJ1-2; D remains unclear. This CDR3 is 14 amino acids long. Trimming took off 10 bases at V and 3 bases at J, with 18 bases between the two ends. Germline CDR1 is MNHNS and CDR2 is SASEGT. The CDR3 coding sequence is TGTGCCACACGGGAGTGGGGTAAAGACTATGGCTACACCTTC. Its translation is CATREWGKDYGYTF.

This CDR3 is CASSSGTDRQVAYEQYF. DNA of the CDR3: TGTGCCAGCAGTTCTGGGACGGATCGACAGGTTGCCTACGAGCAGTACTTC. The chain uses TRBV27 and TRBJ2-7, with D perhaps TRBD1 (6 bases). Germline V gene data show CDR1 as MNHEY and CDR2 as SMNVEV (reference sequence). This CDR3 is built from 17 residues. V was trimmed by 4 bases and J by 2 bases, leaving 21 bases between them.

The chain uses TRBV7-9 and TRBJ2-2; D gene ambiguous. Trimming shortened V by 2 bases and J by 10 bases, and 5 bases separated the two germline ends. The CDR3 extends over 11 amino acids. Germline V gene sequence: CDR1 SEHNR, CDR2 FQNEAQ (reference sequence). The CDR3 sequence is CASSLLSELFF. In DNA, the CDR3 is TGTGCCAGCAGCTTACTATCGGAGCTGTTTTTT.

The rearrangement joins TRBV7-2 to TRBJ2-7; tentatively, D is TRBD1 or TRBD2 (6 bases each). Looked up from germline, CDR1 is SGHTA and CDR2 is FQGNSA. V lost 5 bases and J lost 1, with 18 bases in between. This CDR3 contains 16 residues. The CDR3 spells CASSPPRGSGSYEQYF. CDR3 nucleotides: TGTGCCAGCAGCCCCCCAAGGGGGAGCGGGTCCTACGAGCAGTACTTC.

The chain employs TRBV15 and TRBJ2-1; 7 nucleotides match TRBD2. Losses at the gene ends were 1 base for V and 7 bases for J; bases not matched to a gene: 13. This CDR3 region has 17 residues. The germline V gene encodes CDR1 LNHNV and CDR2 YYDKDF (reference sequence). Here the CDR3 reads CATSRGGGSSIGNEQFF. Here the CDR3 DNA reads TGTGCCACCAGCAGAGGAGGCGGGAGCTCTATTGGGAATGAGCAGTTCTTC.

The genes are TRBV5-4 and TRBJ2-7, with 9 bases identical to TRBD1. The CDR3 loop spans 14 amino acids. CDR1 and CDR2 from the germline V gene are SGHNT and YYREEE (reference sequence). The ends lost 4 bases at V and 6 bases at J; junction bases unmatched: 8. CDR3 loop: CASSGGQGLVEQYF. The CDR3, as DNA: TGTGCCAGCAGCGGGGGACAGGGCCTGGTCGAGCAGTACTTC.

This CDR3 reads CASRESGTVSYEQYF. The CDR3 bases are TGTGCCAGCAGAGAATCCGGGACAGTTTCCTACGAGCAGTACTTC. J is TRBJ2-7 and V is TRBV6-5, with 7 bases fitting TRBD1. This CDR3 is built from 15 residues. The V gene's germline CDR1 is MNHEY and CDR2 SVGAGI. Trimming removed 6 bases from V and 1 base from J; junction bases left unmatched: 9.

The chain links TRBV6-6 to TRBJ1-1; no clear D. Looked up from germline, CDR1 is MNHNY and CDR2 is SVGAGI (reference sequence). This CDR3 is built from 14 residues. V lost 7 bases and J lost 0, with 12 bases in between. CDR3 loop: CASTRLGLNTEAFF. DNA of the CDR3: TGTGCCAGCACCCGATTGGGGTTGAACACTGAAGCTTTCTTT.

This chain links TRBV9 with TRBJ2-1; 13 bases agree with TRBD2. There are 17 residues in the CDR3. The V gene end was trimmed by 3 bases and the J gene end by 3 bases; junction bases not matched to a gene: 6. Germline lookup yields CDR1 SGDLS and CDR2 YYNGEE. The CDR3: CASSATGLAGYYNEQFF. The DNA for the CDR3 is TGTGCCAGCAGCGCCACGGGACTAGCGGGGTACTACAATGAGCAGTTCTTC. Combining the CDR3 with reference TRBV9 and TRBJ2-1 gives the whole variable domain DSGVTQTPKHLITATGQRVTLRCSPRSGDLSVYWYQQSLDQGLQFLIQYYNGEERAKGNILERFSAQQFPDLHSELNLSSLELGDSALYFCASSATGLAGYYNEQFFGPGTRLTVL.

A single count supports this clone. This same CDR3 is encoded by further DNA sequences in the sample. The chain links TRBV10-3 to TRBJ1-2; a possible D gene is TRBD1 (5 bases). Trimming took off 3 bases at V and 2 bases at J, with 10 bases between the two ends. Per germline, CDR1 ENHRY and CDR2 SYGVKD. This CDR3 comprises 14 residues. The CDR3 spells CAISERGLNYGYTF. The CDR3 nucleotides are TGTGCCATCAGTGAAAGGGGACTCAACTATGGCTACACCTTC.

V usage is TRBV25-1 and J usage is TRBJ2-7; D not resolved. The CDR3 totals 13 residues. The V end lost 8 bases, the J end lost 3 bases, and 14 bases lay between the germline ends. Germline V gene data show CDR1 as MGHDK and CDR2 as SYGVNS. CDR3 nucleotides: TGTGCCAGCCCCGACCACCGAAACTACGAGCAGTACTTC. Its protein product is CASPDHRNYEQYF.

The rearrangement links TRBV19 to TRBJ2-7; no definite D call. In germline, CDR1 is LNHDA, CDR2 SQIVND (reference sequence). V dropped 5 bases and J dropped 0 bases, with 14 bases sitting between them. The length of the CDR3 is 15 residues. The CDR3 spells CASSPSDLGSYEQYF. The CDR3, as DNA: TGTGCCAGTAGTCCCAGTGACCTGGGCTCCTACGAGCAGTACTTC.